This is a list of T cell receptor beta chains from one sample in a study of Graves' ophthalmopathy and Graves' hyperthyroidism. Via MiXCR, TCRdb re-called the multiplex PCR reads, giving one row per CDR3 protein. The data show over a million distinct CDR3 sequences, about 36% seen once. Sample: peripheral blood or thyroid tissue (not recorded which). These TCRs come from an adult man with Graves' hyperthyroidism. The CDR3 runs from the conserved cysteine through the conserved F or W. A D gene is named only where the DNA matches it firmly. The listing skips clone size in some rows; elsewhere it reads once, few, many or a size class.

clone size: many
V gene: TRBV5-1
J gene: TRBJ1-2
CDR3 length: 13
D gene: -
CDR3 DNA: TGCGCCAGCGCCCAGGACTCCAACTATGGCTACACCTTC
CDR3 protein: CASAQDSNYGYTF

clone size: many
V gene: TRBV5-6
J gene: TRBJ1-1
CDR3 length: 13
D gene: -
CDR3 DNA: TGTGCCAGCAGCTTGGCGGGAGGGAGCGTTGCTTTCTTT
CDR3 protein: CASSLAGGSVAFF

clone size: -
V gene: TRBV5-1
J gene: TRBJ1-1
CDR3 length: 14
D gene: -
CDR3 DNA: TGCGCCAGCAGCCCCAATACGGGGACCACTGAAGCTTTCTTT
CDR3 protein: CASSPNTGTTEAFF

clone size: few
V gene: TRBV5-8
J gene: TRBJ1-4
CDR3 length: 15
D gene: -
CDR3 DNA: TGTGCCGCCCGAGACACCAGATCAACTAATGAAAAACTGTTTTTT
CDR3 protein: CAARDTRSTNEKLFF

clone size: few
V gene: TRBV7-8
J gene: TRBJ2-7
CDR3 length: 15
D gene: TRBD1
CDR3 DNA: TGTGCCAGCAGTTTACAGGGGGCGGACCACTACGAGCAGTACTTC
CDR3 protein: CASSLQGADHYEQYF

clone size: -
V gene: TRBV5-4
J gene: TRBJ2-7
CDR3 length: 19
D gene: TRBD2
CDR3 DNA: TGTGCCAGCAGCTACGGGAGGAGTCAGGGTAGCTTAATCCGGAACGAGCAGTACTTC
CDR3 protein: CASSYGRSQGSLIRNEQYF

clone size: many
V gene: TRBV19
J gene: TRBJ1-6
CDR3 length: 13
D gene: -
CDR3 DNA: TGTGCCAGTAGTCTGGCAGCCAATTCACCCCTCCACTTT
CDR3 protein: CASSLAANSPLHF

clone size: many
V gene: TRBV5-4
J gene: TRBJ2-5
CDR3 length: 13
D gene: -
CDR3 DNA: TGTGCCAGCAGCCCTGTGATGGGAGAGACCCAGTACTTC
CDR3 protein: CASSPVMGETQYF

clone size: few
V gene: TRBV20-1
J gene: TRBJ2-5
CDR3 length: 13
D gene: -
CDR3 DNA: TGCAGTGCTAGAGATCGGGGAAAAGAGACCCAGTACTTC
CDR3 protein: CSARDRGKETQYF

clone size: -
V gene: TRBV14
J gene: TRBJ1-1
CDR3 length: 18
D gene: -
CDR3 DNA: TGTGCCAGCAGCCAAGACCCTAGGCAACCACACCGGAACACTGAAGCTTTCTTT
CDR3 protein: CASSQDPRQPHRNTEAFF

clone size: few
V gene: TRBV5-1
J gene: TRBJ1-2
CDR3 length: 17
D gene: -
CDR3 DNA: TGCGCCAGCAGTCGGGGGGCCGCCCCAATCCTTAACTATGGCTACACCTTC
CDR3 protein: CASSRGAAPILNYGYTF

clone size: many
V gene: TRBV14
J gene: TRBJ2-5
CDR3 length: 14
D gene: TRBD1
CDR3 DNA: TGTGCCAGCAGCGCAACAGGGGGACAAGAGACCCAGTACTTC
CDR3 protein: CASSATGGQETQYF

clone size: many
V gene: TRBV20-1
J gene: TRBJ2-5
CDR3 length: 10
D gene: -
CDR3 DNA: TGCAGTGCTAGCACCGAGACCCAGTACTTC
CDR3 protein: CSASTETQYF

clone size: -
V gene: TRBV7-2
J gene: TRBJ1-3
CDR3 length: 13
D gene: -
CDR3 DNA: TGTGCCAGCAGCACCAGTAGGGGAAACACCATATATTTT
CDR3 protein: CASSTSRGNTIYF

clone size: -
V gene: TRBV10-2
J gene: TRBJ1-1
CDR3 length: 15
D gene: -
CDR3 DNA: TGCGCCAGCAGTGAGCCGGACGGCATGAACACTGAAGCTTTCTTT
CDR3 protein: CASSEPDGMNTEAFF

clone size: many
V gene: TRBV20-1
J gene: TRBJ1-3
CDR3 length: 12
D gene: TRBD1
CDR3 DNA: TGCAGTGCTAGGTGGACAGGGGGCTCCCCGAGCTTT
CDR3 protein: CSARWTGGSPSF

clone size: many
V gene: TRBV5-5
J gene: TRBJ2-7
CDR3 length: 14
D gene: -
CDR3 DNA: TGTGCCAGCAGCTTAGGGACGCACTCCTACGAGCAGTACTTC
CDR3 protein: CASSLGTHSYEQYF

clone size: many
V gene: TRBV7-2
J gene: TRBJ1-1
CDR3 length: 12
D gene: -
CDR3 DNA: TGTGCCAGCAGCTTATACCATCCTGAAGCTTTCTTT
CDR3 protein: CASSLYHPEAFF

clone size: many
V gene: TRBV10-3
J gene: TRBJ1-2
CDR3 length: 13
D gene: TRBD1
CDR3 DNA: TGTGCCATCAGTGAGGGACAGGTCGATGGCTACACCTTC
CDR3 protein: CAISEGQVDGYTF

clone size: -
V gene: TRBV2
J gene: TRBJ1-2
CDR3 length: 13
D gene: TRBD1
CDR3 DNA: TGTGCTACCCATCAGGGGGCGAACTATGGCTACACCTTC
CDR3 protein: CATHQGANYGYTF

clone size: many
V gene: TRBV20-1
J gene: TRBJ2-5
CDR3 length: 17
D gene: TRBD1
CDR3 DNA: TGCAGCACTAAAGGGACAGGGAGGTGGAGCGAACAAGAGACCCAGTACTTC
CDR3 protein: CSTKGTGRWSEQETQYF

clone size: many
V gene: TRBV7-2
J gene: TRBJ1-6
CDR3 length: 15
D gene: -
CDR3 DNA: TGTGCCAGCAGCTTAGAGGGCTCCTATAATTCACCCCTCCACTTT
CDR3 protein: CASSLEGSYNSPLHF

clone size: -
V gene: TRBV7-9
J gene: TRBJ1-6
CDR3 length: 16
D gene: TRBD1
CDR3 DNA: TGTGCCAGCAGCCCCGTCCGGACAGGGTGGAATTCACCCCTCCACTTT
CDR3 protein: CASSPVRTGWNSPLHF

clone size: -
V gene: TRBV10-3
J gene: TRBJ2-7
CDR3 length: 14
D gene: -
CDR3 DNA: TGTGCCAGCAGTTTGCGGTGGGGGGACTACGAGCAGTACTTC
CDR3 protein: CASSLRWGDYEQYF

clone size: -
V gene: TRBV29-1
J gene: TRBJ2-3
CDR3 length: 14
D gene: -
CDR3 DNA: TGCAGCCTACCGGGGGAGGTGTGCACAGATACGCAGTATTTT
CDR3 protein: CSLPGEVCTDTQYF

clone size: -
V gene: TRBV11-2
J gene: TRBJ2-2
CDR3 length: 16
D gene: TRBD1
CDR3 DNA: TGTGCCAGCAGCGCAGCCGGGACAGCGAACACCGGGGAGCTGTTTTTT
CDR3 protein: CASSAAGTANTGELFF

clone size: -
V gene: TRBV6-5
J gene: TRBJ1-6
CDR3 length: 16
D gene: -
CDR3 DNA: TGTGCCACGAAAGCCAAGGTCTCAGGGTATAATTCACCCCTCCACTTT
CDR3 protein: CATKAKVSGYNSPLHF

clone size: -
V gene: TRBV7-2
J gene: TRBJ2-2
CDR3 length: 17
D gene: TRBD1
CDR3 DNA: TGTGCCAGCAGCCAGGGACAGGGGCCTGGAAGCACCGGGGAGCTGTTTTTT
CDR3 protein: CASSQGQGPGSTGELFF

clone size: few
V gene: TRBV7-8
J gene: TRBJ2-2
CDR3 length: 16
D gene: -
CDR3 DNA: TGTGCCAGTCGCCGGCTGGGGACAACGAACACCGGGGAGCTGTTTTTT
CDR3 protein: CASRRLGTTNTGELFF

clone size: -
V gene: TRBV20-1
J gene: TRBJ1-2
CDR3 length: 15
D gene: TRBD1
CDR3 DNA: TGCAGTGCTAGAGGGACTCCGACAGGGGGCATGGGCTACACCTTC
CDR3 protein: CSARGTPTGGMGYTF

clone size: -
V gene: TRBV7-2
J gene: TRBJ1-6
CDR3 length: 14
D gene: -
CDR3 DNA: TGTGCCAGCAGCTTTCCTCGGGATAGCTCACCCCTCCACTTT
CDR3 protein: CASSFPRDSSPLHF

clone size: -
V gene: TRBV20-1
J gene: TRBJ1-4
CDR3 length: 17
D gene: -
CDR3 DNA: TGCAGTGCTAGACTTGGAGGGACAAGAGCAACTAATGAAAAACTGTTTTTT
CDR3 protein: CSARLGGTRATNEKLFF

clone size: -
V gene: TRBV15
J gene: TRBJ2-5
CDR3 length: 13
D gene: TRBD1
CDR3 DNA: TGTGCCACCAGCAGGACGACAGGGGAGACCCAGTACTTC
CDR3 protein: CATSRTTGETQYF

clone size: few
V gene: TRBV10-3
J gene: TRBJ2-2
CDR3 length: 13
D gene: -
CDR3 DNA: TGTGCCATCAAGGGACCCAGCGGCGGGGAGCTGTTTTTT
CDR3 protein: CAIKGPSGGELFF

clone size: -
V gene: TRBV6-5
J gene: TRBJ1-4
CDR3 length: 13
D gene: TRBD1
CDR3 DNA: TGTGCCATCAGTGACAGGGGGTATGAAAAACTGTTTTTT
CDR3 protein: CAISDRGYEKLFF

clone size: -
V gene: TRBV14
J gene: TRBJ2-2
CDR3 length: 14
D gene: -
CDR3 DNA: TGTGCCAGCAGCAGGGGCGCGAACACCGGGGAGCTGTTTTTT
CDR3 protein: CASSRGANTGELFF

clone size: -
V gene: TRBV9
J gene: TRBJ2-7
CDR3 length: 14
D gene: -
CDR3 DNA: TGTACCAGCAGCAGCAGACACCCGGCCTACGAGCAGTACTTC
CDR3 protein: CTSSSRHPAYEQYF

clone size: -
V gene: TRBV10-3
J gene: TRBJ2-6
CDR3 length: 16
D gene: TRBD1
CDR3 DNA: TGTGCCATCAGTGGGCCAGGGGGCGCTGGGGCCAACGTCCTGACTTTC
CDR3 protein: CAISGPGGAGANVLTF

clone size: -
V gene: TRBV20-1
J gene: TRBJ1-5
CDR3 length: 15
D gene: -
CDR3 DNA: TGCAGTGCTAGAAACAGTACGTATGGCAATCAGCCCCAGCATTTT
CDR3 protein: CSARNSTYGNQPQHF

clone size: -
V gene: TRBV7-2
J gene: TRBJ1-5
CDR3 length: 13
D gene: -
CDR3 DNA: TGTGCCACCAGCCAAGGGCCCAATCAGCCCCAGCATTTT
CDR3 protein: CATSQGPNQPQHF